This T cell receptor beta chain was sequenced during a study of identical twins. Template switching added a universal primer binding site, and final cDNA carried unique molecular identifiers. TCRdb fed the 5' RACE reads into MiXCR, producing one record per CDR3 protein. The repertoire holds roughly 1.6 million distinct CDR3 sequences, less than 40% seen once, with less than 0.35% in the top ten. Whole-study results and caveats: Researchers caution that invariant MAIT and iNKT cells could partly confound zero-insertion analyses.

To note about this clonotype: As yet, its antigen is unknown. A much larger clone differs by one base, so this may be a read error.

Germline-derived CDR1 and CDR2 are SQVTM and ANQGSEA. The CDR3 contains 17 residues. The chain joins TRBV29-1 to TRBJ2-5, with D tentatively TRBD2 (7 bases). With the DNA end fitting TRBJ2-7 better, the J assignment may be wrong. This receptor was identified in a newborn girl in good health. The sequenced sample consisted of cord blood. In nucleotides, the CDR3 is TGCAGCGTTGGAGCTCCTACCGGGAGTAGGGGGGGCTACGAGCAGTACTTC. Translation gives CSVGAPTGSRGGYEQYF.